The following is a T cell receptor beta chain sequence with its context. What it recognizes is unknown. The sample has other DNA sequences that encode this CDR3 too. Unsorted samples, those not sorted, used approximately 100 million PBMCs for genomic DNA. V gave up 5 bases and J gave up 4 bases; unmatched junction bases: 6. CDR3 size: 14 residues. CDR1 and CDR2 (germline): MDHEN, SYDVKM. These data belong to a study of shared clonotypes between healthy human individuals. The assay was carried out at the deep level. Repertoires were generated with immunoSEQ multiplex PCR, while TCRdb's copy carries only in-frame clones and drops some. The sample carries hundreds of thousands of clones, approximately 80% recorded once. Study-wide results and limits: Clonotype sharing among donors, it was expected, would be affected by sequencing depth. Limitation of the genetic and exposure-history diversity represented came from the few donors.

This TCR derives from a woman in her thirties or forties in good health. Some clones in this sample may be carry-over from other donors' samples. V and J are TRBV28 and TRBJ1-2; 8 bases align to TRBD1. Sequenced sample: PBMCs. CDR3 DNA sequence: TGTGCCAGCAGTCCAGGGGGCGCCGGCTATGGCTACACCTTC. Protein: CASSPGGAGYGYTF.